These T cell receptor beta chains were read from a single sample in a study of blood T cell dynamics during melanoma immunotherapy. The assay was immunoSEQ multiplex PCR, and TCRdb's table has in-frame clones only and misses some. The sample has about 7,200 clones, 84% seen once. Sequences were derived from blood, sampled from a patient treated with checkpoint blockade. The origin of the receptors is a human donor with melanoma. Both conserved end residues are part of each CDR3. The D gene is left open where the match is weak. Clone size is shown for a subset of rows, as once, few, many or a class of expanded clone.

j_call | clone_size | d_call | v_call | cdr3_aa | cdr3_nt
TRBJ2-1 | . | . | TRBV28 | CASRKQGPSYNEQFF | TGTGCCAGCAGAAAACAGGGACCCTCCTACAATGAGCAGTTCTTC
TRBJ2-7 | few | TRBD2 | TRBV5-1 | CASSWSGSDYEQYF | TGCGCCAGCAGCTGGAGCGGGAGCGACTACGAGCAGTACTTC
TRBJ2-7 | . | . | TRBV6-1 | CATDEGSYEQYF | TGTGCCACCGACGAGGGCTCCTACGAGCAGTACTTC
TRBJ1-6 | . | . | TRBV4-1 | CASSQDWGVVGGRNSPLHF | TGCGCCAGCAGCCAAGATTGGGGTGTGGTGGGGGGCAGAAATTCACCCCTCCACTTT
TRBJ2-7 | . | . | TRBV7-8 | CASSLVGKRSREQYF | TGTGCCAGCAGCTTAGTTGGAAAAAGAAGTCGGGAGCAGTACTTC
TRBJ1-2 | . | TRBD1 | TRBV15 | CATSREGQGNYGYTF | TGTGCCACCAGCAGAGAAGGACAGGGGAACTATGGCTACACCTTC
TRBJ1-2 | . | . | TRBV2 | CASNLEDTANYGYTF | TGTGCCAGCAACCTAGAAGACACTGCTAACTATGGCTACACCTTC
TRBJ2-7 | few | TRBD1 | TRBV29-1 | CSVDTGTGPYEQYF | TGCAGCGTTGACACCGGGACAGGGCCCTACGAGCAGTACTTC
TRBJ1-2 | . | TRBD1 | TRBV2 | CASSLRDRDNYGYTF | TGTGCCAGCAGCTTAAGGGACAGGGATAACTATGGCTACACCTTC
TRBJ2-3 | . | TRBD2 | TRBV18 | CASSPVGTSGRAGSDTQYF | TGTGCCAGCTCACCGGTGGGGACTAGCGGGAGGGCCGGATCAGATACGCAGTATTTT
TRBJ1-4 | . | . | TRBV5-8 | CASNAGLNEKLFF | TGTGCCAGCAATGCTGGGTTAAACGAAAAACTGTTTTTT
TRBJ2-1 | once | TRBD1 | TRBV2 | CASRDRGLRDEQFF | TGTGCCAGCAGAGACAGGGGGCTTAGGGATGAGCAGTTCTTC
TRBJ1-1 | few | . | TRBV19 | CASSPAGLNTEAFF | TGTGCCAGTAGCCCGGCAGGGCTGAACACTGAAGCTTTCTTT
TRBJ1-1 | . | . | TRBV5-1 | CASRLSASTEAFF | TGCGCCAGCAGGCTCTCTGCCTCTACTGAAGCTTTCTTT
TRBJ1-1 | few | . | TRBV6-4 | CASSDSADRTEAFF | TGTGCCAGCAGTGACTCGGCAGACAGAACTGAAGCTTTCTTT
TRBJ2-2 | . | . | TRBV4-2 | CASSQVASSTGELFF | TGTGCCAGCAGCCAAGTGGCTAGCTCCACCGGGGAGCTGTTTTTT
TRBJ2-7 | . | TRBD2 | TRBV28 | CASSYGGGLAGAGPYEQYF | TGTGCCAGCAGTTATGGGGGGGGACTAGCGGGAGCCGGCCCTTACGAGCAGTACTTC
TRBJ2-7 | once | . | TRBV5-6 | CASSQIPGGRGYEQYF | TGTGCCAGCAGCCAGATACCTGGGGGCAGGGGCTACGAGCAGTACTTC
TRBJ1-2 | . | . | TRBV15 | CATSSLRNYGYTF | TGTGCCACCAGCAGCCTCCGGAACTATGGCTACACCTTC
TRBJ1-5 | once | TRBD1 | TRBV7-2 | CASSPDRENQPQHF | TGTGCCAGCAGCCCGGACAGGGAAAATCAGCCCCAGCATTTT
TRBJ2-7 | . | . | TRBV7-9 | CASRVTGENDYEQYF | TGTGCCAGCAGAGTTACAGGAGAAAATGACTACGAGCAGTACTTC
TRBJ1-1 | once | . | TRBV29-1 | CSVNRDRQNTEAFF | TGCAGCGTTAACAGGGACCGACAGAACACTGAAGCTTTCTTT
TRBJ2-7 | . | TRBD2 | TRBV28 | CASTSGERYEQYF | TGTGCCAGTACTAGCGGGGAGAGGTACGAGCAGTACTTC
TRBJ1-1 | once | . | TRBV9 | CASSVNRDIGYRNEAFF | TGTGCCAGCAGCGTAAACCGGGACATAGGTTATCGGAATGAAGCTTTCTTT
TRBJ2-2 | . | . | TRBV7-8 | CASSLVEDGELFF | TGTGCCAGCAGCTTAGTGGAGGACGGGGAGCTGTTTTTT
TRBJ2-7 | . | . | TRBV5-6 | CASSSNQGEQYF | TGTGCCAGCAGCTCCAACCAGGGCGAGCAGTACTTC
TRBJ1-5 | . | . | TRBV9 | CASSPGPDNQPQHF | TGTGCCAGCAGTCCTGGTCCAGACAATCAGCCCCAGCATTTT
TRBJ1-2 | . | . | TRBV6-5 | CASSYSGAYGYTF | TGTGCCAGCAGTTACTCAGGGGCCTATGGCTACACCTTC
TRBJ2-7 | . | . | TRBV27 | CASSLLGASSYEQYF | TGTGCCAGCAGTTTATTGGGGGCCTCCTCCTACGAGCAGTACTTC
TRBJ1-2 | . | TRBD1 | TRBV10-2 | CASTGGYGYTF | TGCGCCAGCACAGGGGGCTATGGCTACACCTTC
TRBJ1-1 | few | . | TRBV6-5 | CASSYGATEAFF | TGTGCCAGCAGTTACGGGGCCACTGAAGCTTTCTTT
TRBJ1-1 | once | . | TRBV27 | CASRLLRGDTEAFF | TGTGCCAGCAGGCTCCTTCGGGGCGACACTGAAGCTTTCTTT
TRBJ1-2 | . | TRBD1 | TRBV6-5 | CASSLTGPNYGYTF | TGTGCCAGCAGCCTGACAGGGCCTAACTATGGCTACACCTTC
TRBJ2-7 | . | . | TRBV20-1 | CSARRAGEQYF | TGCAGTGCACGCCGCGCCGGCGAGCAGTACTTC
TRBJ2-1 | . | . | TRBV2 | CASSDGSNEQFF | TGTGCCAGCAGTGACGGTAGCAATGAGCAGTTCTTC
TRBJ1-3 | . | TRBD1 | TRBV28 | CATRQGAGNTIYF | TGTGCCACCAGACAGGGGGCTGGAAACACCATATATTTT
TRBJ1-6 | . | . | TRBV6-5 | CASSYGGATNSPLHF | TGTGCCAGCAGTTACGGTGGGGCTACAAATTCACCCCTCCACTTT
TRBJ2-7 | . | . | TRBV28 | CASSLRAGVDSYEQYF | TGTGCCAGCAGTTTACGGGCAGGGGTGGATTCCTACGAGCAGTACTTC
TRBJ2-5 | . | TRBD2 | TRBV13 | CASSLLAGGLETQYF | TGTGCCAGCAGCTTACTAGCGGGAGGTCTTGAGACCCAGTACTTC
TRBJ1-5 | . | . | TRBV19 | CASSMQGSFNQPQHF | TGTGCCAGCAGTATGCAGGGGTCGTTCAATCAGCCCCAGCATTTT
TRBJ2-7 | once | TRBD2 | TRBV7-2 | CASSISGPPYEQYF | TGTGCCAGCAGCATTAGCGGGCCCCCCTACGAGCAGTACTTC
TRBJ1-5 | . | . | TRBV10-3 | CAISAGANSNQPQHF | TGTGCCATCAGTGCAGGAGCTAATAGCAATCAGCCCCAGCATTTT